This T cell receptor beta chain was sequenced during a study of T cells in localized non-small cell lung cancer (TCRdb year 2020). Notes on the research overall: Comparing tumors with uninvolved tumor-adjacent lungs, the study looked at the T cell repertoires of 236 patients with early-stage NSCLC. A mean age of approximately 70 years was recorded for the NSCLC patients, of whom roughly 130 were male and 100 to 110 were female. All 220 or so NSCLC patients in the cohort were treatment-naive and had localized lung tumors that were resected. What the work shows at the level of the full study, not this receptor alone: Higher T cell density in blood was associated with longer overall survival, whereas higher clonality in adjacent lung was associated with shorter survival. Because multi-region tumor sequencing was not done, intratumor heterogeneity could not be ruled out. Of the top 100 tumor clones, a median of around 57 were detected in paired uninvolved adjacent lung; approximately 28 were also among that lung's top 100. Because of the exploratory design, TCR variables were selected using unadjusted p-values without false-discovery rate correction. Uninvolved tumor-adjacent lung showed the highest T cell clonality, higher than tumor, which suggests more focused antigenic responses in the uninvolved tumor-adjacent lung.

At diagnosis, peripheral blood, uninvolved tumor-adjacent lung and tumor were collected and were preserved as a mix of fresh-frozen and FFPE material. Comments on this clone: Its antigen specificity is not known. No much larger clonotype is one base removed from it; base qualities were not supplied.

TCR beta CDR3 regions were sequenced from DNA using the immunoSEQ Assay. From the authors' description of their analysis: To compute T cell density, TCR beta template counts were normalized to usable DNA, which was estimated by amplifying housekeeping genes. Richness was estimated using the preseqR package, with extrapolation to 400,000 templates for PBMC samples and to 120,000 templates for tissue samples. Clonality was calculated as one minus Pielou's evenness. Tissue-enriched TCRs were identified through differential abundance testing performed on productive amino-acid clonotypes, with a minimum total count of 5 and an alpha of 0.1. The Jaccard Index and the Morisita Overlap Index were used to measure repertoire overlap between compartments. GLIPH grouped TCR beta CDR3s together with public tetramer-defined viral CDR3s, and a viral motif had to include at least three viral sequences and also show V-gene enrichment. This immuneACCESS table, as held by TCRdb, lists in-frame sequences with V and J called but not all clones. Of the missing ones, under half trace to an unresolved V gene in checked studies; the others have no known cause. V and J calls and clone size are copied from that table; D and trimming were computed from the DNA. For this sample the table gives thousands of clones, of which 25% to 35% were detected only once. The top ten constitute 15% to 18% of the sample.

The sequence came from a female donor older than 55 with stage II squamous cell lung carcinoma. The material was lung tumor tissue, obtained before any cancer treatment.

The sequence in DNA is TGTGCCAGCAGCCAAGGCAGGGTCTCTGGAAACACCATATATTTT. Its translation is CASSQGRVSGNTIYF. The rearrangement combines TRBV16 with TRBJ1-3, with a tentative D gene TRBD1 over 5 matching bases. Inclusive of the bounding cysteine and phenylalanine, the CDR3 is 15 residues long. The DNA shown is the 45-base CDR3, in frame from base 1. According to the germline V gene, CDR1 reads KGHSY and CDR2 reads FQNENV. V and J lose 2 bases and 0 bases, and a span of 8 bases separates them.